This T cell receptor (beta chain) was sequenced in a study of spatial heterogeneity in lung cancer. Whole-study context: The donors were some 70 patients with non-small cell lung cancer that was early-stage and untreated. About 26 months after resection was the median timing of the follow-up PBMC samples, which were sequenced when available.

Time point here: blood at routine non-recurrence follow-up after resection. Whole RNA, isolated from tumor, nontumor lung or frozen PBMC, was sequenced without prior sorting. Study outcomes and limitations: Among blood samples, ubiquitous expanded tumor TCRs appeared more at resection than at follow-up.

Every cDNA TCR molecule received its own unique molecular identifier. TCRdb redid the calling of the 5' RACE reads with MiXCR, one entry per CDR3 protein. Of approximately 56,000 distinct CDR3 sequences in the sample, under 8% were seen once. The CDR3 runs 13 residues. Germline lookup yields CDR1 DFQATT and CDR2 SNEGSKA (reference sequence). V was pared by 5 bases and J by 6 bases, with 3 bases of the junction left unmatched. This clonotype was detected only a few times. Its antigen is undetermined. The starting material was PBMCs, obtained at follow-up. The V and J genes are TRBV20-1 and TRBJ2-2; 10 bases agree with TRBD1. The sequence was obtained from a female donor with early-stage non-small cell lung cancer. The chain's CDR3 is CSARDRGPGELFF. CDR3 bases: TGCAGTGCTCGGGACAGGGGTCCCGGGGAGCTGTTTTTT.